Sequencing of this T cell receptor (beta chain) was carried out in a study of early T cells in non-severe SARS-CoV-2 infection. Background on the study: The study sequenced bulk RNA from unsorted whole blood, with chains unpaired.

This clonotype occurred many times. Via MiXCR, TCRdb re-called the 5' RACE reads, giving one row per CDR3 protein. The profile covers 90,000 to 120,000 distinct CDR3 sequences, with around 10% appearing a single time and less than 3.5% taken by the ten largest. Germline V CDR1 and CDR2: KGHSH, LQKENI. The CDR3 spans 15 residues. Germline trimming cut 7 bases from V and 0 bases from J; bases unmatched to any gene: 8. Sequenced material: whole blood. This sequence was found in an adult who was a healthcare worker with PCR-confirmed SARS-CoV-2 infection or an uninfected control (not recorded which). The J gene is TRBJ1-1, the V gene TRBV18; 7 nucleotides agree with TRBD1. CDR3 coding DNA: TGTGCCAGCTTCGCCCAGGGGGGGGTGAACACTGAAGCTTTCTTT. Its translation is CASFAQGGVNTEAFF. Full variable domain (outside the CDR3, taken from reference TRBV18 and TRBJ1-1): NAGVMQNPRHLVRRRGQEARLRCSPMKGHSHVYWYRQLPEEGLKFMVYLQKENIIDESGMPKERFSAEFPKEGPSILRIQQVVRGDSAAYFCASFAQGGVNTEAFFGQGTRLTVV.